This entry features one T cell receptor (beta chain) sequence. Amplification used 60 Vbeta primers and 13 Jbeta primers. Clones were sequenced by immunoSEQ multiplex PCR, and TCRdb holds only the in-frame ones, with some missing. Reported are about 200,000 clones; the ten largest clones contain roughly 1.2%. These data belong to a study of cytomegalovirus exposure and HLA in healthy donors. Germline V gene lookup returns CDR1 LNHDA and CDR2 SQIVND (reference sequence). There are 12 residues in the CDR3. V lost 7 bases to trimming and J lost 5 bases; unmatched junction nucleotides: 4. The source of this sequence is a girl aged 2-15 years in good health and CMV-seropositive. The genes are TRBV19 and TRBJ1-2; 7 nucleotides agree with TRBD1. Sequenced material: PBMCs. The CDR3 DNA sequence: TGTGCCAGTACTGACAGGGATTATGGCTACACCTTC. This codes for CASTDRDYGYTF.